This T cell receptor beta chain was identified during a study of tumor and adjacent non-tumor tissue in lung cancer (dated by TCRdb to between 2018 and 2020). The study in broad terms: By cancer type, the cohort comprised 12 adenocarcinoma patients, a couple of squamous cell carcinoma patients and 1 small cell lung cancer patient. The approximately 15 patients were aged roughly 30 to 80 years, included ten or so men and 5 women, and had TNM stage I to III disease. Sequencing generated a total of approximately 130 million productive TCRbeta reads, averaging roughly 3.9 million reads per sample. Bulk TCRbeta repertoires were compared between lung tumor tissue and matched distant non-tumor lung tissue obtained from 15 lung cancer patients. For each patient, one tumor sample and one normal lung sample were taken, giving about 31 paired specimens that underwent TCRbeta CDR3 sequencing. Here is what the overall study found, with its caveats: Only around 15 patients were included in the cohort, and the need for larger samples and more detailed clinical data was noted by the authors. TCR diversity (inverse Simpson) was significantly higher in tumor than in normal lung tissue (about 400 vs 150, P = 0.0075, Mann-Whitney U test). Because peripheral blood was not sequenced, blood TCRbeta repertoires in the lung cancer patients of the study were not examined. TCR diversity was significantly higher in younger patients, and higher tumor TCR diversity was associated with shorter overall and disease-free survival. Neither the sequencing platform nor unique molecular identifiers are named or mentioned anywhere in the methods. The top 100 clones made up a significantly larger cumulative share of the repertoire in normal lung than in tumor tissue.

This clonotype came up many times. What this receptor recognizes is not known. Base qualities are not provided; no much larger clone lies one nucleotide away. Receptors were amplified or captured by multiplex PCR. The sequencer listed for this sample is Illumina HiSeq 2500. TCRbeta libraries were constructed through three rounds of nested PCR with primers (Table S4) according to protocols modified from ARM-PCR. Before sequencing, PCR products of 200-500 bp were cut from the gel and purified using the QIAquick gel extraction kit. The published analysis was carried out like this. Reads were cleaned using Trimmomatic, were merged into complete CDR3 sequences using FLASH, and were assigned to V(D)J germline segments using MiTCR. Clonal diversity was computed as the inverse Simpson's index with VDJtools. In-frame sequences lacking a premature stop codon were counted as productive reads. In TCRdb, the public reads were trimmed at Q25 with fastp and aligned with MiXCR, with productive beta chains retained. Each entry is one CDR3 protein sequence, shown with its most common DNA and genes. TCRdb's processing, not the authors' own work, is the source of the V and J calls. The sample includes tens of thousands of distinct CDR3 sequences, with 67% observed a single time. 15% to 20% of the sample rests with the top ten.

The V and J ends are trimmed by 2 bases and 0 bases, leaving 20 bases between them. Measured from the cysteine to the phenylalanine, the CDR3 is 20 residues long. Only the CDR3 portion is preserved as DNA: 60 bases, with reading frame beginning at the first base. As encoded in the germline V gene, CDR1 is MNHEY while CDR2 is SVGEGT. RNA was extracted from bulk unsorted tissue and checked for quality with a NanoDrop ND-1000 and an Agilent 2100. The donors were newly diagnosed lung cancer patients admitted for thoracic surgery in China from August to November 2014 who had not received prior chemotherapy. Patients who had received previous radiotherapy or chemotherapy, or who had another concurrent cancer, were excluded from the study. Surgical tissue pieces of roughly 1-2 cm3 were preserved in RNAlater solution and stored at -80 °C until use.

This receptor was identified in a man between 60 and 75 years old with non-small cell lung cancer. The chain is assembled from TRBV6-2 or TRBV6-3 and TRBJ1-6; there is no confident call for the D gene. Source material: lung tumor tissue. The DNA sequence is as follows: TGTGCCAGCAGTTACCCGAACCCTGGACCGCCGAGCTCCTATAATTCACCCCTCCACTTT. Its protein is CASSYPNPGPPSSYNSPLHF.